One sample yielded the 14 T cell receptor beta chains listed below, sequenced in a study of glioma-infiltrating T cells after dendritic cell vaccination. Sequencing used immunoSEQ multiplex PCR; TCRdb keeps in-frame clones, though not all of them. The sample lists around 62,000 clones, more than 75% occurring once. This sample comprised blood, obtained before dendritic cell vaccination. The receptors come from a human donor with glioblastoma.

This chain uses TRBV19 with TRBJ1-5; D is unclear. This CDR3 has 13 residues. V lost 3 bases and J lost 7, with 10 bases in between. Per germline, CDR1 LNHDA and CDR2 SQIVND (reference sequence). CDR3: CASSISYLQPQHF. The CDR3 coding sequence is TGTGCCAGTAGTATTAGCTACCTCCAGCCCCAGCATTTT.

The chain combines TRBV28 with TRBJ1-5; no definite D call. V shed 3 bases and J shed 3 bases, with 15 bases lying between them. The CDR3 is made up of 16 amino acids. Germline V gene data show CDR1 as MDHEN and CDR2 as SYDVKM. DNA for the CDR3: TGTGCCAGCAGTTTTGGGAGCTCTGGGGTCAATCAGCCCCAGCATTTT. This codes for CASSFGSSGVNQPQHF.

The V call is TRBV2, the J call TRBJ1-5, with no clear D. This CDR3 has 15 residues. From germline, CDR1 is SNHLY and CDR2 FYNNEI. V was pared by 1 base and J by 2 bases, with 9 bases between. CDR3 DNA sequence: TGTGCCAGCAGTGAAGACGAGGGAGGCAATCAGCCCCAGCATTTT. Encoded protein: CASSEDEGGNQPQHF. Filled out from reference TRBV2 and TRBJ1-5, the complete variable domain reads EPEVTQTPSHQVTQMGQEVILRCVPISNHLYFYWYRQILGQKVEFLVSFYNNEISEKSEIFDDQFSVERPDGSNFTLKIRSTKLEDSAMYFCASSEDEGGNQPQHFGDGTRLSIL.

The chain combines TRBV11-2 with TRBJ1-2, with D perhaps matching TRBD1 (5 bases). Trimming removed 5 bases from V and 2 bases from J, with 15 bases in between. Germline lookup yields CDR1 SGHAT and CDR2 FQNNGV. There are 15 residues in the CDR3. DNA for the CDR3: TGTGCCAGCAGCCCATTGCAGGGAAGGAACTATGGCTACACCTTC. The encoded protein is CASSPLQGRNYGYTF.

The chain uses TRBV19 and TRBJ1-5; 10 nucleotides match TRBD1. The CDR3 consists of 17 residues. CDR1 is LNHDA and CDR2 is SQIVND in the germline V gene (reference sequence). V shed 4 bases and J 5 bases; nucleotides not matched to a gene: 11. CDR3 coding DNA: TGTGCCAGTAGTAAGCCTCCATTCGGGACAGGGGATCAGCCCCAGCATTTT. It is translated as CASSKPPFGTGDQPQHF.

The rearrangement uses TRBV27 and TRBJ2-3; D is unclear. Germline V gene data show CDR1 as MNHEY and CDR2 as SMNVEV (reference sequence). This CDR3 is 14 amino acids long. Trimming shortened V by 5 bases and J by 2 bases, and 11 bases separated the two germline ends. The CDR3 region is CASSVRQNTDTQYF. The CDR3 DNA reads as TGTGCCAGCAGTGTGCGGCAGAACACAGATACGCAGTATTTT.

The chain has TRBV18 and TRBJ2-7, with TRBD1 matching 7 bases. CDR3 length: 16 residues. The germline V gene encodes CDR1 KGHSH and CDR2 LQKENI. Germline trimming cut 4 bases from V and 3 bases from J; bases unmatched to any gene: 12. The CDR3 DNA sequence: TGTGCCAGCTCACTCCGGCAGGGCAGGGGGTACTACGAGCAGTACTTC. This gives the protein CASSLRQGRGYYEQYF.

The gene calls are TRBV1 and TRBJ2-3; TRBD1 reflects the table's D call only, with no check against the DNA. TRBV1 is termed a pseudogene. The CDR3 contains 18 residues. CDR3 residues: CTSSHRRWWGVNTDTQYF. DNA for the CDR3: TGCACCAGCAGCCACCGAAGATGGTGGGGCGTAAACACAGATACGCAGTATTTT.

The rearrangement joins TRBV5-6 to TRBJ2-1; 11 bases align to TRBD2. V trimming: 3 bases; J trimming: 0 bases; junction bases outside the gene matches: 2. Looked up from germline, CDR1 is SGHDT and CDR2 is YYEEEE. The CDR3 is 16 amino acids. The CDR3 sequence: CASSSGLAGSYNEQFF. DNA of the CDR3: TGTGCCAGCAGCTCCGGACTAGCGGGCTCCTACAATGAGCAGTTCTTC.

This chain joins TRBV10-3 and TRBJ2-7; D may be TRBD2 (7 bases). The V gene lost 6 bases and the J gene lost 4 bases, with 13 bases spanning the gap. Per the germline V gene, CDR1 is ENHRY and CDR2 is SYGVKD. The CDR3 loop spans 13 amino acids. This CDR3 is CAISLRGGYEQYF. As DNA, the CDR3 is TGTGCCATCAGCCTGAGGGGGGGGTACGAGCAGTACTTC.

The chain is built from TRBV6-5 and TRBJ2-2; tentative D call: TRBD1 (6 bases). The CDR3 extends over 14 amino acids. Per germline, CDR1 MNHEY and CDR2 SVGAGI. V lost 6 bases to trimming and J lost 6 bases, with 14 bases between them. CDR3 DNA: TGTGCCAGCAGAGGGGGTCTAGTCTCCGGGGAGCTGTTTTTT. Translated, it gives CASRGGLVSGELFF.

This chain links TRBV5-4 with TRBJ2-5, with a weak D call TRBD2 (5 bases). The germline V gene encodes CDR1 SGHNT and CDR2 YYREEE (reference sequence). The V gene lost 1 base and the J gene lost 5 bases, with 9 bases spanning the gap. There are 13 residues in the CDR3. The CDR3 bases are TGTGCCAGCAGCTTGACCCGCGGGGAGACCCAGTACTTC. Its translation is CASSLTRGETQYF.

The chain uses TRBV5-4 and TRBJ2-5, with 10 bases that match TRBD2. The V segment lost 2 bases and the J segment 1 base; nucleotides outside the gene matches: 8. Germline V gene data show CDR1 as SGHNT and CDR2 as YYREEE (reference sequence). The CDR3 contains 17 residues. For the CDR3, the DNA is TGTGCCAGCAGCTTCGGCGCACTAGCGGGGCTCCAAGAGACCCAGTACTTC. Translation gives CASSFGALAGLQETQYF.

This rearrangement joins TRBV18 to TRBJ2-7; 7 nucleotides line up with TRBD1. This CDR3 spans 14 amino acids. Germline CDR1 and CDR2: KGHSH and LQKENI. With V trimmed by 2 bases and J by 2 bases, 3 bases remained unmatched. The CDR3 bases are TGTGCCAGCTCACCATCCGGACAGGCCTACGAGCAGTACTTC. Translation gives CASSPSGQAYEQYF.